What follows are 20 T cell receptor beta chains derived from one specimen sequenced in a study of shared clonotypes between healthy human individuals (TCRdb year 2020). CD8 naive samples were CD45RO-negative cells positively selected for CCR7, giving a CD45RA+CCR7+ population that excluded TemRA cells. Library preparation was by the immunoSEQ multiplex PCR assay. Held by TCRdb, this immuneACCESS table contains in-frame sequences only and omits some clones. Under half of the omission traces to an unresolved V gene where checked; the cause of the rest is unknown. The sample profile shows roughly 590,000 clones; about 95% of them were found once. The top ten clonotypes cover 0.085% to 0.11% of the sample. The sequenced sample consisted of naive CD8+ T cells sorted from blood. The cell subset or site label, as the study defines it: CD45RA+CCR7+. These receptor sequences come from a woman aged 30 to 39 in good health.

The chain's CDR3 is CASSSRAGWVNQPQHF. DNA of the CDR3: TGTGCCAGCAGTTCGCGGGCAGGGTGGGTCAATCAGCCCCAGCATTTT. The V and J genes are TRBV6-5 and TRBJ1-5; perhaps TRBD1 as D (5 bases). Germline V gene lookup returns CDR1 MNHEY and CDR2 SVGAGI. Trimming cost V 4 bases and J 3 bases, with 16 bases left between them. The CDR3 is 16 residues long.

The rearrangement joins TRBV28 to TRBJ2-7, with D possibly TRBD2 on 5 matching bases. Looked up from germline, CDR1 is MDHEN and CDR2 is SYDVKM. V was trimmed by 5 bases and J by 5 bases, leaving 19 bases between them. This CDR3 contains 15 residues. CDR3 loop: CASSPTRLGVDEQYF. CDR3 sequence (DNA): TGTGCCAGCAGTCCAACCCGACTCGGGGTAGACGAGCAGTACTTC.

This clone showed up just once. The rearrangement uses TRBV28 and TRBJ1-2; D remains ambiguous. Germline assignment: CDR1 MDHEN and CDR2 SYDVKM. This CDR3 is 15 amino acids long. The V end was cut by 7 bases, the J end by 3 bases, with 18 bases between. The CDR3 coding sequence is TGTGCCAGCACCACAATGGCAGGCTCCGACTATGGCTACACCTTC. Translating gives CASTTMAGSDYGYTF.

Worth noting for this clone: Additional DNA sequences in this sample encode the identical CDR3. The chain recombines TRBV5-6 with TRBJ2-1; D is undetermined. This CDR3 contains 11 residues. Trimming removed 0 bases from V and 9 bases from J, with 4 bases in between. Germline V gene lookup returns CDR1 SGHDT and CDR2 YYEEEE. CDR3 bases: TGTGCCAGCAGCTTGGGGACTGAGCAGTTCTTC. Translating it yields CASSLGTEQFF. The whole variable domain, remainder taken from reference TRBV5-6 and TRBJ2-1, is DAGVTQSPTHLIKTRGQQVTLRCSPKSGHDTVSWYQQALGQGPQFIFQYYEEEERQRGNFPDRFSGHQFPNYSSELNVNALLLGDSALYLCASSLGTEQFFGPGTRLTVL.

The chain uses TRBV2 and TRBJ2-1; the D is unclear. Trimming cost V 0 bases and J 7 bases, with 19 bases left between them. The CDR3 is 17 residues long. Germline loops: CDR1 SNHLY, CDR2 FYNNEI. This CDR3 reads CASSEAIRVGPSNEQFF. Written as DNA, the CDR3 is TGTGCCAGCAGTGAAGCGATCCGGGTAGGGCCTTCAAATGAGCAGTTCTTC.

The chain recombines TRBV19 with TRBJ2-7; D is uncertain. CDR1 is LNHDA and CDR2 is SQIVND in the germline V gene (reference sequence). Trimming removed 1 base at V and 5 bases at J, with 3 bases between. This CDR3 spans 11 amino acids. The CDR3 spells CASSIADEQYF. Written as DNA, the CDR3 is TGTGCCAGTAGTATAGCGGACGAGCAGTACTTC.

Note on this clone: The identical CDR3 is also encoded by other nucleotide sequences in the sample. The CDR3 here is CASSWGSYEQYF. CDR3 coding DNA: TGTGCCAGCAGCTGGGGATCCTACGAGCAGTACTTC. The chain links TRBV5-6 to TRBJ2-7; D gene uncertain. CDR1 and CDR2 (germline): SGHDT, YYEEEE. This CDR3 has 12 residues. The V end was cut by 3 bases, the J end by 1 base, with 5 bases between.

The chain has TRBV19 and TRBJ2-1; D could derive from TRBD1 or TRBD2 (5 bases each). Germline lookup yields CDR1 LNHDA and CDR2 SQIVND (reference sequence). The CDR3 has 14 residues. Trimming took 3 bases from V and 5 from J, leaving 11 bases between them. Written as DNA, the CDR3 is TGTGCCAGTAGTATGGTGGGGACCCACAATGAGCAGTTCTTC. Translating gives CASSMVGTHNEQFF.

This chain connects TRBV5-5 to TRBJ2-7, with 13 bases lining up with TRBD2. The V segment lost 5 bases and the J segment 6 bases; nucleotides outside the gene matches: 8. This CDR3 region has 15 residues. CDR1 and CDR2 from the germline V gene are SGHKS and YYEKEE (reference sequence). The CDR3 region has the DNA TGTGCCAGCAGACAAACTAGCGGGAGGGCCCTCGAGCAGTACTTC. Amino acids: CASRQTSGRALEQYF.

J is TRBJ1-5 and V is TRBV21-1; the table's D call of TRBD1 was not tested on the DNA. TRBV21-1 is a recognized pseudogene. The CDR3 covers 17 residues. CDR3: CASSAKRQDDSNQPQHF. The CDR3 bases are TGTGCCAGCAGCGCAAAAAGACAGGATGATAGCAATCAGCCCCAGCATTTT.

V gene TRBV21-1 combines with J gene TRBJ2-1; TRBD1, the table's D call, lacks a check against the DNA. TRBV21-1 is given as a pseudogene. The CDR3 totals 14 residues. CDR3 coding DNA: TGTGCCAGCAGCAGTAGGGACAGGGCGCCTGAGCAGTTCTTC. It specifies CASSSRDRAPEQFF.

This chain uses TRBV7-8 with TRBJ2-7; 9 bases are shared with TRBD2. Trimming cost V 7 bases and J 2 bases; bases outside gene matches: 6. CDR1 SGHVS and CDR2 FQNEAQ come from the germline V gene. CDR3 length: 14 amino acids. CDR3 coding DNA: TGTGCCAGCAAAACAATAGCGGGAGCCTACGAGCAGTACTTC. Encoded protein: CASKTIAGAYEQYF.

The chain combines TRBV13 with TRBJ2-1; 7 bases align to TRBD2. The CDR3 covers 16 residues. Germline loops: CDR1 PRHDT, CDR2 FYEKMQ (reference sequence). The V gene end was trimmed by 5 bases and the J gene end by 5 bases; junction bases not matched to a gene: 12. CDR3 bases: TGTGCCAGCAGCCGCGGAGGGCTAGCGGAAGACAATGAGCAGTTCTTC. This encodes CASSRGGLAEDNEQFF.

This clone has only one observation. The genes are TRBV19 and TRBJ1-6; D gene ambiguous. Germline V gene data show CDR1 as LNHDA and CDR2 as SQIVND (reference sequence). The CDR3 is 14 amino acids. Trimming took 7 bases from V and 7 from J, leaving 14 bases between them. CDR3 residues: CASTHPGWNSPLHF. The CDR3 bases are TGTGCCAGTACCCACCCGGGCTGGAATTCACCCCTCCACTTT.

The J gene is TRBJ2-2, the V gene TRBV5-1; no clear D. The V end lost 0 bases, the J end lost 3 bases, and 6 bases lay between the germline ends. The germline V gene has CDR1 SGHRS and CDR2 YFSETQ. CDR3 length: 14 amino acids. The CDR3 DNA reads as TGCGCCAGCAGCTTGGAGACCGACACCGGGGAGCTGTTTTTT. Translating gives CASSLETDTGELFF. Together with reference TRBV5-1 and TRBJ2-2, the CDR3 gives the full variable domain: KAGVTQTPRYLIKTRGQQVTLSCSPISGHRSVSWYQQTPGQGLQFLFEYFSETQRNKGNFPGRFSGRQFSNSRSEMNVSTLELGDSALYLCASSLETDTGELFFGEGSRLTVL.

V and J are TRBV4-1 and TRBJ2-5; 7 nucleotides match TRBD1. The trim removed 3 bases at V and 10 bases at J, leaving 17 bases unmatched. The CDR3 spans 16 residues. The germline gives CDR1 MGHRA, CDR2 YSYEKL. CDR3 DNA: TGCGCCAGCAGCCACAGGACAGGCGCCCTAGAATGGGGCCAGTACTTC. This encodes CASSHRTGALEWGQYF.

The chain recombines TRBV28 with TRBJ2-7; D not resolved. V was pared by 4 bases and J by 6 bases, with 10 bases between. Germline lookup yields CDR1 MDHEN and CDR2 SYDVKM. The CDR3 is made up of 12 amino acids. The CDR3 here is CASSSTTAEQYF. The DNA for the CDR3 is TGTGCCAGCAGTTCAACCACGGCCGAGCAGTACTTC.

The V gene is TRBV9, the J gene TRBJ1-3; TRBD1 agrees at 10 bases. V dropped 3 bases and J dropped 2; count of bases not matched to a gene: 11. This CDR3 has 18 amino acids. The germline CDR1 and CDR2 sequences are SGDLS and YYNGEE. The CDR3 sequence is CASSGGQGKAPTGNTIYF. CDR3 nucleotides: TGTGCCAGCAGCGGGGGACAGGGGAAGGCCCCCACTGGAAACACCATATATTTT.

V usage is TRBV10-2 and J usage is TRBJ2-3; D is unclear. Germline loops: CDR1 WSHSY, CDR2 SAAADI. Trimming removed 2 bases from V and 1 base from J, with 10 bases in between. The CDR3 spans 15 residues. CDR3: CASSEEEPRTDTQYF. CDR3 in DNA: TGCGCCAGCAGTGAGGAAGAGCCCCGCACAGATACGCAGTATTTT.

The chain links TRBV25-1 to TRBJ1-5; maybe TRBD1 (5 bases). V was pared by 4 bases and J by 11 bases, with 15 bases between. The CDR3 is made up of 13 amino acids. Germline lookup yields CDR1 MGHDK and CDR2 SYGVNS. The CDR3 bases are TGTGCCAGCAGTGGCCAGGGAACTTTGGCCCAGCATTTT. Translation: CASSGQGTLAQHF. Complete variable domain (other parts from reference TRBV25-1 and TRBJ1-5): EADIYQTPRYLVIGTGKKITLECSQTMGHDKMYWYQQDPGMELHLIHYSYGVNSTEKGDLSSESTVSRIRTEHFPLTLESARPSHTSQYLCASSGQGTLAQHFGDGTRLSIL.